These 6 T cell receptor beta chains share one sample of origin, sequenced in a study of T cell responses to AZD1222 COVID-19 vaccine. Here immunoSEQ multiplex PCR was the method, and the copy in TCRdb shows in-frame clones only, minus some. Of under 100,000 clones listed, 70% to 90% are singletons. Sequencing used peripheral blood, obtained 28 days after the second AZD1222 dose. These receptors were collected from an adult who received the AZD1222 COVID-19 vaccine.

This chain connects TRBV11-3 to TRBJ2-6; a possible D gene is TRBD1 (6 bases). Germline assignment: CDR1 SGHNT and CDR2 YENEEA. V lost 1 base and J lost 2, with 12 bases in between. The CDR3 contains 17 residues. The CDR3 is CASSLVQGSPGANVLTF. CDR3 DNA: TGTGCCAGCAGCTTAGTACAGGGTAGCCCTGGGGCCAACGTCCTGACTTTC. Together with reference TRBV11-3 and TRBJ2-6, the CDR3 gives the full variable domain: EAGVVQSPRYKIIEKKQPVAFWCNPISGHNTLYWYLQNLGQGPELLIRYENEEAVDDSQLPKDRFSAERLKGVDSTLKIQPAELGDSAVYLCASSLVQGSPGANVLTFGAGSRLTVL.

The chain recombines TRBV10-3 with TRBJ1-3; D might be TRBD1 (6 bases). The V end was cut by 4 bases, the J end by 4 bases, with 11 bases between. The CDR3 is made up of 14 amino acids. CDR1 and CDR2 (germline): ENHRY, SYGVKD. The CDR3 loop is CAISGTAPGNTIYF. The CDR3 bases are TGTGCCATCAGTGGGACAGCCCCAGGAAACACCATATATTTT.

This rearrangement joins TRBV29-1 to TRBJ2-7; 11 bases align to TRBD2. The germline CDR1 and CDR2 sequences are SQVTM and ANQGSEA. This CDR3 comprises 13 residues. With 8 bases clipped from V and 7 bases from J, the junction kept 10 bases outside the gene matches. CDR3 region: CSFTGLAGWEQYF. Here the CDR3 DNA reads TGCAGCTTCACTGGACTAGCGGGTTGGGAGCAGTACTTC.

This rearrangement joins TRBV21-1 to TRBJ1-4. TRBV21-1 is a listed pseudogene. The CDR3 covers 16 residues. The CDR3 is CASSSRRGGFNEKLFF. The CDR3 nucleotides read TGTGCCAGCAGCAGCCGGCGCGGGGGGTTTAATGAAAAACTGTTTTTT.

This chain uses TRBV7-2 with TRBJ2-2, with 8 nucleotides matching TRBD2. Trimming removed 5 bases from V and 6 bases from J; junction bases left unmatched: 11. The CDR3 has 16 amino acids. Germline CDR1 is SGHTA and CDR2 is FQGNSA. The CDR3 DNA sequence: TGTGCCAGCAGCCCAGCCGGGGGGGCCCCTTCCGGGGAGCTGTTTTTT. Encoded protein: CASSPAGGAPSGELFF.

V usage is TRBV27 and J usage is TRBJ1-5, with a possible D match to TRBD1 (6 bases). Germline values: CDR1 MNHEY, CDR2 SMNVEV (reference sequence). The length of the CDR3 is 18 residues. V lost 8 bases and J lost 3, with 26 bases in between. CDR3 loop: CASPRGEFGLGNNQPQHF. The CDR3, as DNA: TGTGCCAGCCCGAGGGGGGAGTTTGGTTTGGGAAACAATCAGCCCCAGCATTTT.